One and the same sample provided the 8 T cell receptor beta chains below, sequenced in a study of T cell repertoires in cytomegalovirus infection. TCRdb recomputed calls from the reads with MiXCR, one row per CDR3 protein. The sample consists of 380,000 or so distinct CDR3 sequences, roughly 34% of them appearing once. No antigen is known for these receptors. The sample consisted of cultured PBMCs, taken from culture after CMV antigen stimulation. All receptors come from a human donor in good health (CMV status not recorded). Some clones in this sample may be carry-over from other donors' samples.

This chain's CDR3 is CSARGVTGYTF. Here the CDR3 DNA reads TGCAGTGCTAGAGGAGTAACGGGCTACACCTTC. This chain links TRBV20-1 with TRBJ1-2; D gene unclear. The germline gives CDR1 DFQATT, CDR2 SNEGSKA (reference sequence). The V end lost 1 base, the J end lost 8 bases, and 8 bases lay between the germline ends. The CDR3 length is 11 residues.

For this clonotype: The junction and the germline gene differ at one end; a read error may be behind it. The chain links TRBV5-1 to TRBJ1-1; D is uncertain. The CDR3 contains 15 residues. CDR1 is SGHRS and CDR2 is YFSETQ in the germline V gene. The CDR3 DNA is TGCGCCAGCAGCTTTTTACCCGACGGGAACACTGTAGCTTTCTTT. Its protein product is CASSFLPDGNTVAFF.

The CDR3 reads CASSLPGQQNEKLFF. Written as DNA, the CDR3 is TGTGCCAGCAGCCTCCCGGGGCAGCAAAATGAAAAACTGTTTTTT. This rearrangement joins TRBV27 to TRBJ1-4; a possible D gene is TRBD1 (5 bases). Trimming stripped 6 bases from V and 5 bases from J, with 16 bases between. The CDR3 is 15 amino acids. Germline V CDR1 and CDR2: MNHEY, SMNVEV (reference sequence).

The DNA of the CDR3 is TGTGCCAGCAGCTTGGGGGACGCAACTAATGAAAAACTGTTTTTT. It specifies CASSLGDATNEKLFF. The chain recombines TRBV7-9 with TRBJ1-4; possibly TRBD1 for D (5 bases). Trimming took off 3 bases at V and 0 bases at J, with 8 bases between the two ends. The CDR3 spans 15 residues. From germline, CDR1 is SEHNR and CDR2 FQNEAQ (reference sequence).

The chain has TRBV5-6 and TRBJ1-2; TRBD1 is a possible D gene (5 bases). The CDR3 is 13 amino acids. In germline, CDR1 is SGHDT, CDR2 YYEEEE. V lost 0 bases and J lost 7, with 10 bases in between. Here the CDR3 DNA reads TGTGCCAGCAGCTTGGACAGGACCGGTGGCTACACCTTC. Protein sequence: CASSLDRTGGYTF.

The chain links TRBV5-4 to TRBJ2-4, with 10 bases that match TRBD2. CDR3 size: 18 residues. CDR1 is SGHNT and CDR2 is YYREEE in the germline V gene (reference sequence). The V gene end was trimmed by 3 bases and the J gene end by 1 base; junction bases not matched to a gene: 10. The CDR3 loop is CASSSQAGGASAKNIQYF. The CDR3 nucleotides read TGTGCCAGCAGCTCGCAAGCGGGAGGGGCGAGTGCCAAAAACATTCAGTACTTC.

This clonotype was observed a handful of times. CDR3 amino acids: CASSLEDTIYF. For the CDR3, the DNA is TGTGCCAGCAGCTTAGAGGACACCATATATTTT. V is TRBV7-2 and J is TRBJ1-3; D unclear. Trimming took 1 base from V and 8 from J, leaving 3 bases between them. This CDR3 has 11 amino acids. CDR1 is SGHTA and CDR2 is FQGNSA in the germline V gene.

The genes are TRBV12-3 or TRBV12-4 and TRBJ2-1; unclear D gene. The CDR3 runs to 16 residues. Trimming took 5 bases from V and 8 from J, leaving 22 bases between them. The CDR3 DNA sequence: TGTGCCAGCAGTGCCACCCGCCGCCTAGGAAGCGATGAGCAGTTCTTC. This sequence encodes CASSATRRLGSDEQFF.